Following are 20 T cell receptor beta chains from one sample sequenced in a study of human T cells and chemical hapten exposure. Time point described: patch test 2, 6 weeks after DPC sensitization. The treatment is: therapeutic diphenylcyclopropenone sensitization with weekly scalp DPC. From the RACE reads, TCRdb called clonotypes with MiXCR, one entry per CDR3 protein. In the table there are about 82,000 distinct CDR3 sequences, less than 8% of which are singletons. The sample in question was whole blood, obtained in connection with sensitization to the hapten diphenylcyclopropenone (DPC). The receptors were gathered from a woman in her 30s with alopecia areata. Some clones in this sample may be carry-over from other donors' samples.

CDR3 loop: CSVDGHSSMNTEAFF. The CDR3 nucleotides read TGCAGCGTTGACGGACACAGCTCTATGAACACTGAAGCTTTCTTT. The chain carries TRBV29-1 and TRBJ1-1; a weak D match, TRBD1 (5 bases). The V gene's germline CDR1 is SQVTM and CDR2 ANQGSEA. The V end was cut by 3 bases, the J end by 0 bases, with 14 bases between. The CDR3 is made up of 15 amino acids.

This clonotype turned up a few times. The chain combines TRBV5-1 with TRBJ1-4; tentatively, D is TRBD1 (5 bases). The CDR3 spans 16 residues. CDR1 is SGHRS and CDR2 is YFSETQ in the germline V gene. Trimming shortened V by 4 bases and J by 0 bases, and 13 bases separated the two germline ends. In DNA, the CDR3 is TGCGCCAGCAGCAGAGGACAACCCTCAACTAATGAAAAACTGTTTTTT. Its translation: CASSRGQPSTNEKLFF.

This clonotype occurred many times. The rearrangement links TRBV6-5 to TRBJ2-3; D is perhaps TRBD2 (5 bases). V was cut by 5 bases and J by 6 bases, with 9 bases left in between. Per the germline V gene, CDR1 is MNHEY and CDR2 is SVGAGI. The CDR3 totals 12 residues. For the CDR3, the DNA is TGTGCCAGCAGTGGAGGAACCGATACGCAGTATTTT. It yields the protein CASSGGTDTQYF.

For the CDR3, the DNA is TGTGCCAGCAGTTTCGGGACAGGAAAAAGAGATAATTCACCCCTCCACTTT. Protein sequence: CASSFGTGKRDNSPLHF. This chain links TRBV6-2 or TRBV6-3 with TRBJ1-6; TRBD1 matches at 8 bases. In germline, CDR1 is MNHEY, CDR2 SVGEGT. This CDR3 is built from 17 residues. Germline trimming cut 4 bases from V and 5 bases from J; bases unmatched to any gene: 10.

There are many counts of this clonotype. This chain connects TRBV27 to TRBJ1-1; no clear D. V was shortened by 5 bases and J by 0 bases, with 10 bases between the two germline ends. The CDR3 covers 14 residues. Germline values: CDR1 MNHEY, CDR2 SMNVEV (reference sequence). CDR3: CASSKGSLNTEAFF. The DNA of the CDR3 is TGTGCCAGCAGTAAAGGCAGTCTGAACACTGAAGCTTTCTTT.

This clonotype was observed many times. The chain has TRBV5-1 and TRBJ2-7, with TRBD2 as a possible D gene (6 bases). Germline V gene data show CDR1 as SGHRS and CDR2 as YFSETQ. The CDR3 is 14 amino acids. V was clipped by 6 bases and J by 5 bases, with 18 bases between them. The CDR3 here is CASTRREATDEQYF. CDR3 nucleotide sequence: TGCGCCAGCACCCGGAGGGAGGCAACTGACGAGCAGTACTTC.

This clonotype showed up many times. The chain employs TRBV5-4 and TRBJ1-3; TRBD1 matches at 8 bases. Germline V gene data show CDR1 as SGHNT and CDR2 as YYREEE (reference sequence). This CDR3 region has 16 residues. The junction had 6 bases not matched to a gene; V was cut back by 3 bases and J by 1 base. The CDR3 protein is CASSSGQGGSGNTIYF. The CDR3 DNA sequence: TGTGCCAGCAGCTCCGGACAGGGAGGATCTGGAAACACCATATATTTT.

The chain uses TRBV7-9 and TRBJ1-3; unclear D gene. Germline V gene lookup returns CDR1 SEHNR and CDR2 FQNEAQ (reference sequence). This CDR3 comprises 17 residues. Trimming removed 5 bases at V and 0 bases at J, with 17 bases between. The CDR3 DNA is TGTGCCAGCAGCCTTTTGTTGACACTCGTCTCTGGAAACACCATATATTTT. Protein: CASSLLLTLVSGNTIYF.

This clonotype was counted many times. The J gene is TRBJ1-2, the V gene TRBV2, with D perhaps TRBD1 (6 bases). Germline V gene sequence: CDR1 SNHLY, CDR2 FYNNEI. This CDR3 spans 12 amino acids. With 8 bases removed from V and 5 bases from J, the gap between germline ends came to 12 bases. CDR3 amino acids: CASGSGVYGYTF. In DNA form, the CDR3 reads TGTGCCAGCGGATCAGGGGTTTATGGCTACACCTTC.

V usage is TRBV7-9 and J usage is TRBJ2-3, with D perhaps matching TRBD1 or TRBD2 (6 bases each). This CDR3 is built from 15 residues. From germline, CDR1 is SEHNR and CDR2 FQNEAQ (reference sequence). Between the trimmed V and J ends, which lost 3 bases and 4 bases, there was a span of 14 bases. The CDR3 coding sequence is TGTGCCAGCAGCTTGTCTTCGGGGGCCGCAGATACGCAGTATTTT. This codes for CASSLSSGAADTQYF.

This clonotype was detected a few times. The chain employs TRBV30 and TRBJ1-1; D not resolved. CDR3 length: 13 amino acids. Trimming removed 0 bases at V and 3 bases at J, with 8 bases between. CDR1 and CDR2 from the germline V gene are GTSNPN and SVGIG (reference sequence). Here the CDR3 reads CAWSVRPDTEAFF. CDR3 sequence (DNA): TGTGCCTGGAGTGTACGGCCCGACACTGAAGCTTTCTTT.

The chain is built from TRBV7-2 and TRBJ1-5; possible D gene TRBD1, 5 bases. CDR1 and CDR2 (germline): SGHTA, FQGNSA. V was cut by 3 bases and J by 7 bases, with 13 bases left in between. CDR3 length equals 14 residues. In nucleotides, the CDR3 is TGTGCCAGCAGCTTGGGGCGGTATGGACAGCCCCAGCATTTT. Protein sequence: CASSLGRYGQPQHF.

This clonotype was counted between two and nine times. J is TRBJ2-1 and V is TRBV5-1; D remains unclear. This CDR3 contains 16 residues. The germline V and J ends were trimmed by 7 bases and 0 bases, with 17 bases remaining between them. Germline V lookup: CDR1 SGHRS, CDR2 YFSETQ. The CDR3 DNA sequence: TGCGCCAGCCCCGGCGGCATTCGGAGCTCCTACAATGAGCAGTTCTTC. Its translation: CASPGGIRSSYNEQFF.

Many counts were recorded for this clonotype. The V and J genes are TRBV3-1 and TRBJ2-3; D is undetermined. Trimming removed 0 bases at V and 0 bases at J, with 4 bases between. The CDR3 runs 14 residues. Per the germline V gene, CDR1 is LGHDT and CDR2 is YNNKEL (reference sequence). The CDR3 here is CASSQDLSTDTQYF. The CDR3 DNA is TGTGCCAGCAGCCAAGATTTAAGCACAGATACGCAGTATTTT.

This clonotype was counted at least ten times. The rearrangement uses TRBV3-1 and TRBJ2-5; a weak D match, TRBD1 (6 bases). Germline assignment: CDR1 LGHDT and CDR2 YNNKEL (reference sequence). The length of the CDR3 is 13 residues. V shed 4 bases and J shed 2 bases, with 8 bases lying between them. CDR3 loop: CASSRTAQETQYF. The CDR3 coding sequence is TGTGCCAGCAGCCGGACAGCTCAAGAGACCCAGTACTTC.

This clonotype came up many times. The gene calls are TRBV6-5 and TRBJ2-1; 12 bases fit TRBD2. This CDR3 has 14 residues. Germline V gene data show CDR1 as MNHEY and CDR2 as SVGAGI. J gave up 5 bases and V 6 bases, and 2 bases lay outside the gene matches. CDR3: CASRGLAGNNEQFF. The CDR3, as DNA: TGTGCCAGCAGAGGACTAGCGGGGAACAATGAGCAGTTCTTC.

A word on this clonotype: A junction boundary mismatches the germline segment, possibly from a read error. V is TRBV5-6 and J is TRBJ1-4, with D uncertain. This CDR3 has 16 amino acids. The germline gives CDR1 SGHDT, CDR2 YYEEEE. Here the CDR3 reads CASSFAPISTYEKLFF. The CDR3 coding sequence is TGTGCCAGCAGCTTCGCACCCATCTCAACTTATGAAAAACTGTTTTTT.

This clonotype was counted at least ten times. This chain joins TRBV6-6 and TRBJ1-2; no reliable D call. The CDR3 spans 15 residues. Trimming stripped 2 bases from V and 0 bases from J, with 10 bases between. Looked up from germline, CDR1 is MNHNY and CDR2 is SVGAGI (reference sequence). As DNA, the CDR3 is TGTGCCAGCAGTTACGTCCAGCCTACTAACTATGGCTACACCTTC. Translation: CASSYVQPTNYGYTF.

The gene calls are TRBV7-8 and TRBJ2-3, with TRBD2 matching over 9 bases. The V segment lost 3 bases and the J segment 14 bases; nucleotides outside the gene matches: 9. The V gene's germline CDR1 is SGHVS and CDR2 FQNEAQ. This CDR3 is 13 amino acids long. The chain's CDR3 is CASSFRVAGVVYF. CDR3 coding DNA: TGTGCCAGCAGCTTCAGGGTAGCGGGGGTGGTGTATTTT.

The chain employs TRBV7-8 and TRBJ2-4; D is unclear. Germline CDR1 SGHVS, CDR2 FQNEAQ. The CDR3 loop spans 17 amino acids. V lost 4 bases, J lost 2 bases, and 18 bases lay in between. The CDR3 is CASSYLDARGTKNIQYF. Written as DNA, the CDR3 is TGTGCCAGCAGCTACCTAGACGCGAGAGGAACCAAAAACATTCAGTACTTC.